Listed here are 21 T cell receptor beta chains from one sample, sequenced in a study of T-cell reconstitution after alpha-beta-depleted transplantation in children. The authors prepared the TCRbeta library with unique molecular identifiers. One entry per CDR3 protein, called by TCRdb with MiXCR from the PCR reads. The sample lists 500,000 to 600,000 distinct CDR3 sequences; approximately 20% were seen once. The sample consisted of PBMCs from the stem cell graft donor, taken from the stem cell graft. These receptors were taken from a human donor who donated a stem cell graft to a child with acute lymphoblastic leukemia.

In its sample, this clonotype was seen a few times. The chain links TRBV27 to TRBJ2-7; either TRBD1 or TRBD2 may supply D (6 bases each). There are 14 residues in the CDR3. Germline lookup yields CDR1 MNHEY and CDR2 SMNVEV (reference sequence). Deletions cut 6 bases from V and 7 bases from J, with 19 bases between. The CDR3 DNA reads TGTGCCAGCAGGCCAACGGGGGCTGTCGGAGAGCAGTACTTC. Its protein is CASRPTGAVGEQYF.

This clonotype was detected a few times. The rearrangement joins TRBV29-1 to TRBJ1-1; D may be TRBD1 (6 bases). V was clipped by 0 bases and J by 3 bases, with 23 bases between them. This CDR3 has 18 amino acids. Germline lookup yields CDR1 SQVTM and CDR2 ANQGSEA. The CDR3 DNA is TGCAGCGTTGAAGATCCGGTCAGGGGCAACCGAGGGTACACTGAAGCTTTCTTT. The encoded protein is CSVEDPVRGNRGYTEAFF.

The chain combines TRBV5-4 with TRBJ2-7, with 9 bases aligning to TRBD1. The trim removed 2 bases at V and 3 bases at J, leaving 9 bases unmatched. This CDR3 has 16 residues. In germline, CDR1 is SGHNT, CDR2 YYREEE (reference sequence). The CDR3 nucleotides are TGTGCCAGCAGCTTATCCGGGACAGGGATCGACTACGAGCAGTACTTC. It encodes CASSLSGTGIDYEQYF. The full variable domain, with the rest looked up from reference TRBV5-4 and TRBJ2-7, is ETGVTQSPTHLIKTRGQQVTLRCSSQSGHNTVSWYQQALGQGPQFIFQYYREEENGRGNFPPRFSGLQFPNYSSELNVNALELDDSALYLCASSLSGTGIDYEQYFGPGTRLTVT.

The genes are TRBV20-1 and TRBJ2-7; possibly TRBD2 for D (6 bases). From germline, CDR1 is DFQATT and CDR2 SNEGSKA (reference sequence). Trimming shortened V by 5 bases and J by 0 bases, and 11 bases separated the two germline ends. The CDR3 sequence is 13 residues long. CDR3 loop: CSAWVGSSYEQYF. The DNA for the CDR3 is TGCAGTGCTTGGGTCGGGAGCTCCTACGAGCAGTACTTC.

This clonotype was counted a few times. The rearrangement joins TRBV15 to TRBJ2-1; D is uncertain. Germline loops: CDR1 LNHNV, CDR2 YYDKDF (reference sequence). V gave up 3 bases and J gave up 4 bases, with 13 bases separating them. This CDR3 region has 15 residues. The CDR3 region is CATSSRWVEYNEQFF. The CDR3, as DNA: TGTGCCACCAGCAGTCGGTGGGTGGAGTACAATGAGCAGTTCTTC.

This clonotype showed up just a few times. The chain combines TRBV9 with TRBJ1-6, with D unresolved. Trimming removed 3 bases at V and 7 bases at J, with 5 bases between. The length of the CDR3 is 12 residues. Germline CDR1 SGDLS, CDR2 YYNGEE. Written as DNA, the CDR3 is TGTGCCAGCAGCGCCCGGAATTCACCCCTCCACTTT. Protein: CASSARNSPLHF.

There are a few counts of this clonotype. Written as DNA, the CDR3 is TGTGCCAGCAGTCCCGACCCCAGGATGGGGTTCACTGAAGCTTTCTTT. Amino acids: CASSPDPRMGFTEAFF. The rearrangement joins TRBV12-3 or TRBV12-4 to TRBJ1-1; D is uncertain. The CDR3 is 16 residues long. Trimming took off 5 bases at V and 4 bases at J, with 20 bases between the two ends.

This clonotype was observed a handful of times. This rearrangement joins TRBV6-1 to TRBJ1-2; a possible D gene is TRBD1 (5 bases). The CDR3 has 16 residues. CDR1 is MNHNS, CDR2 SASEGT, per germline. The V and J ends lost 2 bases and 6 bases respectively, with 19 bases between them. CDR3 nucleotide sequence: TGTGCCAGCAGTGAAATTGGGAGCTGGACAAAGAATGGCTACACCTTC. It yields the protein CASSEIGSWTKNGYTF.

The gene calls are TRBV7-2 and TRBJ2-1, with 10 positions matching TRBD2. This CDR3 is built from 17 residues. V gave up 3 bases and J gave up 6 bases; unmatched junction bases: 11. Germline assignment: CDR1 SGHTA and CDR2 FQGNSA. CDR3 in DNA: TGTGCCAGCAGCTTGTGGGTGAGCGGGAGGGCCGGCAATGAGCAGTTCTTC. It specifies CASSLWVSGRAGNEQFF.

The rearrangement uses TRBV3-1 and TRBJ2-7, with D uncertain. This CDR3 is 12 amino acids long. Germline V lookup: CDR1 LGHDT, CDR2 YNNKEL (reference sequence). The ends were cut back, 6 bases at V and 6 bases at J, with 12 bases in the middle. This CDR3 reads CASRDPSGEQYF. The CDR3 DNA reads TGTGCCAGCAGGGACCCATCTGGCGAGCAGTACTTC.

This chain links TRBV5-1 with TRBJ2-1; D is perhaps TRBD2 (6 bases). The germline V gene encodes CDR1 SGHRS and CDR2 YFSETQ. V lost 4 bases and J 0 bases, leaving 17 bases between the germline ends. The CDR3 spans 17 residues. Here the CDR3 reads CASSGGILGSSYNEQFF. CDR3 sequence (DNA): TGCGCCAGCAGCGGGGGGATACTGGGGAGCTCCTACAATGAGCAGTTCTTC.

This clonotype was picked up a small number of times. V is TRBV6-1 and J is TRBJ2-3; perhaps TRBD2 as D (5 bases). Trimming removed 8 bases at V and 4 bases at J, with 13 bases between. This CDR3 region has 13 residues. Per germline, CDR1 MNHNS and CDR2 SASEGT. For the CDR3, the DNA is TGTGCCAGCTCCAGGTGGAGGTCAGATACGCAGTATTTT. It encodes CASSRWRSDTQYF.

This clonotype was seen a few times. V and J are TRBV5-5 and TRBJ2-3; 7 bases match TRBD2. The germline V gene has CDR1 SGHKS and CDR2 YYEKEE (reference sequence). The CDR3 covers 16 residues. The V and J ends lost 2 bases and 4 bases, in that order; junction bases with no gene match: 10. The CDR3 bases are TGTGCCAGCAGCTTAGGGAGGGGAGGGTCTTCAGATACGCAGTATTTT. Amino acid sequence: CASSLGRGGSSDTQYF. Supplemented by reference TRBV5-5 and TRBJ2-3, the full variable domain reads DAGVTQSPTHLIKTRGQQVTLRCSPISGHKSVSWYQQVLGQGPQFIFQYYEKEERGRGNFPDRFSARQFPNYSSELNVNALLLGDSALYLCASSLGRGGSSDTQYFGPGTRLTVL.

The chain employs TRBV27 and TRBJ2-7; possibly TRBD1 for D (6 bases). V lost 3 bases to trimming and J lost 6 bases, with 9 bases between them. Germline V CDR1 and CDR2: MNHEY, SMNVEV (reference sequence). The CDR3 has 12 amino acids. CDR3 coding DNA: TGTGCCAGCAGTTTTTCAGGGGCCGAGCAGTACTTC. Protein: CASSFSGAEQYF.

This clonotype turned up a few times. CDR3 DNA sequence: TGTGCCAGCAGCGGGGTCTTCCCGCAGTATTTT. Encoded protein: CASSGVFPQYF. The gene calls are TRBV6-1 and TRBJ2-3; TRBD2 is a possible D gene (5 bases). V was shortened by 6 bases and J by 10 bases, with 11 bases between the two germline ends. The CDR3 has 11 amino acids. Per germline, CDR1 MNHNS and CDR2 SASEGT.

This clonotype has more than one count but fewer than ten. CDR3 sequence (DNA): TGCAGTGCTAAGACCTACGGGCTACTGCAGCATTTT. Translating gives CSAKTYGLLQHF. The chain recombines TRBV20-1 with TRBJ1-5; no firm D call. The V end lost 4 bases, the J end lost 13 bases, and 17 bases lay between the germline ends. The CDR3 length is 12 residues. From germline, CDR1 is DFQATT and CDR2 SNEGSKA (reference sequence).

This clonotype has just a few counts. The CDR3, as DNA: TGCGCCGGCCGGGCGGGAATTAACTATGGCTACACCTTC. Amino acid sequence: CAGRAGINYGYTF. The chain has TRBV5-1 and TRBJ1-2; the D is unclear. The germline V gene encodes CDR1 SGHRS and CDR2 YFSETQ. The CDR3 runs 13 residues. Trimming took off 10 bases at V and 1 base at J, with 14 bases between the two ends.

This clonotype was detected a few times. This sequence joins TRBV9 and TRBJ2-5, with TRBD1 matching over 7 bases. This CDR3 has 15 amino acids. J lost 5 bases, V lost 3 bases, and 10 bases had no gene match. Per the germline V gene, CDR1 is SGDLS and CDR2 is YYNGEE. CDR3 nucleotide sequence: TGTGCCAGCAGCGGAGGGACAGCCGTCGGGGAGACCCAGTACTTC. Protein product: CASSGGTAVGETQYF.

This clonotype has only a few counts. The chain employs TRBV5-1 and TRBJ1-2; a weak D match, TRBD1 (5 bases). In germline, CDR1 is SGHRS, CDR2 YFSETQ. The CDR3 length is 15 residues. V lost 5 bases and J lost 2, with 16 bases in between. The CDR3 nucleotides read TGCGCCAGCAGGCTGACACCAGACAGCAACTATGGCTACACCTTC. Translated: CASRLTPDSNYGYTF.

This clonotype appeared a few times. The chain joins TRBV19 to TRBJ1-6, with a tentative D call TRBD1 (5 bases). The V end was cut by 2 bases, the J end by 10 bases, with 9 bases between. Germline loops: CDR1 LNHDA, CDR2 SQIVND (reference sequence). The CDR3 loop spans 13 amino acids. CDR3: CASSIQGFSPLHF. The CDR3 bases are TGTGCCAGTAGTATACAGGGATTCTCACCCCTCCACTTT.

The chain combines TRBV7-3 with TRBJ1-1; D uncertain. CDR3 length: 14 amino acids. V was pared by 1 base and J by 6 bases, with 12 bases between. Germline V gene lookup returns CDR1 SGHTA and CDR2 FQGTGA. The CDR3 nucleotides read TGTGCCAGCAGCTTAAAGGGCCCTCCGGCTGAAGCTTTCTTT. It yields the protein CASSLKGPPAEAFF.